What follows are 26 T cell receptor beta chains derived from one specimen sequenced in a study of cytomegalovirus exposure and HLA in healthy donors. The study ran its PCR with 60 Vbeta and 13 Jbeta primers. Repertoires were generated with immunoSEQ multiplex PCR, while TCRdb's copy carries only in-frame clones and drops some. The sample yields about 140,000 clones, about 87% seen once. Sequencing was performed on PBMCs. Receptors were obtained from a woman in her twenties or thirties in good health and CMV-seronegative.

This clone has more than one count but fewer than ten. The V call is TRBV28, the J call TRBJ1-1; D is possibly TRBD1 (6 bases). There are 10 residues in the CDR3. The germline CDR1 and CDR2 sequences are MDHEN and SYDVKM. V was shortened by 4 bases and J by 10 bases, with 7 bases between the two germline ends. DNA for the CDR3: TGTGCCAGCAGTTCAGGGGTAGCTTTCTTT. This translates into CASSSGVAFF. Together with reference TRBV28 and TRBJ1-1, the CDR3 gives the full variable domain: DVKVTQSSRYLVKRTGEKVFLECVQDMDHENMFWYRQDPGLGLRLIYFSYDVKMKEKGDIPEGYSVSREKKERFSLILESASTNQTSMYLCASSSGVAFFGQGTRLTVV.

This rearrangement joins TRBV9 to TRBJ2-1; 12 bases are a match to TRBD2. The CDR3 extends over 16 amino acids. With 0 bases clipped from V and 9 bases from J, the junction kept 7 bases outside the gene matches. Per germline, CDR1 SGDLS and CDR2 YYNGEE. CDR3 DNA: TGTGCCAGCAGCGTAGAAGGTCTAGCGGGAGGGGGTGAGCAGTTCTTC. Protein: CASSVEGLAGGGEQFF.

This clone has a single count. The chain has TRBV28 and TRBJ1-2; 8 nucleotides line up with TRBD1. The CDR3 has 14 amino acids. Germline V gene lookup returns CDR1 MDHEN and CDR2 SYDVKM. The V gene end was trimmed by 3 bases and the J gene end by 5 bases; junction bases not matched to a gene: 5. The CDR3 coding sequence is TGTGCCAGCAGTTTGAAACAGGGGGGGTATGGCTACACCTTC. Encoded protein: CASSLKQGGYGYTF.

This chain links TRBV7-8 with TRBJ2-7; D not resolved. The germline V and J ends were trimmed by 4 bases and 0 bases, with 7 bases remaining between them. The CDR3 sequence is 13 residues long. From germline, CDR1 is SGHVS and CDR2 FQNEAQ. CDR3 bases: TGTGCCAGCAGCTCTCTCCGCTCCTACGAGCAGTACTTC. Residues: CASSSLRSYEQYF.

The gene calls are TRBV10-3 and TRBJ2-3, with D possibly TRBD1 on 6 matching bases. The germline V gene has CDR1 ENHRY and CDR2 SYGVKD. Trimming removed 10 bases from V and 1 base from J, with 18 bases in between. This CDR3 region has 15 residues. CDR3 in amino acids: CATNRDIGRTDTQYF. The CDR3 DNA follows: TGTGCCACGAATCGGGACATCGGCCGCACAGATACGCAGTATTTT.

The CDR3 nucleotides are TGCGCCAGCAGCCAAGGGTTGCAGTCCGGGGCCGGGGAGCTGTTTTTT. This translates into CASSQGLQSGAGELFF. The rearrangement links TRBV4-3 to TRBJ2-2, with D perhaps TRBD2 (5 bases). Germline-derived CDR1 and CDR2 are LGHNA and YSLEER. CDR3 length equals 16 residues. V dropped 1 base and J dropped 6 bases, with 15 bases sitting between them.

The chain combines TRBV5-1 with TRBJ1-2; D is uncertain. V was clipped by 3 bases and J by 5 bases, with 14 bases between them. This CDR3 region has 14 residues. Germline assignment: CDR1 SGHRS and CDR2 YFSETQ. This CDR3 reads CASSSEGLGYGYTF. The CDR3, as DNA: TGCGCCAGCAGCTCCGAAGGACTAGGGTATGGCTACACCTTC.

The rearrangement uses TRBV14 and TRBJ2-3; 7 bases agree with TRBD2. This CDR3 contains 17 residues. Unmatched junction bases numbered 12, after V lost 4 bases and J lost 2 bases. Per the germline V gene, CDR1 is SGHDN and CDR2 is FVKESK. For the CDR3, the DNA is TGTGCCAGCAGCCCGATACCCCTTCGGGACTACACAGATACGCAGTATTTT. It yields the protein CASSPIPLRDYTDTQYF.

The CDR3 sequence is CASSIWTGGPETQYF. CDR3 DNA sequence: TGTGCCAGTAGTATTTGGACAGGGGGGCCGGAGACCCAGTACTTC. The chain recombines TRBV19 with TRBJ2-5; 10 positions match TRBD1. Looked up from germline, CDR1 is LNHDA and CDR2 is SQIVND (reference sequence). CDR3 size: 15 residues. After removal of 3 bases from V and 5 bases from J, the junction contained 6 bases not matched to a gene.

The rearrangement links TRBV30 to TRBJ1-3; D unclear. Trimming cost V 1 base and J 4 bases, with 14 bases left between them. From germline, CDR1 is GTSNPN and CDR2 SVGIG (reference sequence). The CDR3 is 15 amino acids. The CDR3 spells CAWSAEYLGGNTIYF. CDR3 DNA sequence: TGTGCCTGGAGTGCCGAATATCTAGGAGGAAACACCATATATTTT.

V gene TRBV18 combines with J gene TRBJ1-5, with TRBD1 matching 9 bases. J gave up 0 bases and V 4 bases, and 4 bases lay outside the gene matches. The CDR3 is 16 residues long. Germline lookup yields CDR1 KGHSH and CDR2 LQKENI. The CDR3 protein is CASSLGQGNSNQPQHF. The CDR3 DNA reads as TGTGCCAGCTCACTCGGACAGGGGAATAGCAATCAGCCCCAGCATTTT.

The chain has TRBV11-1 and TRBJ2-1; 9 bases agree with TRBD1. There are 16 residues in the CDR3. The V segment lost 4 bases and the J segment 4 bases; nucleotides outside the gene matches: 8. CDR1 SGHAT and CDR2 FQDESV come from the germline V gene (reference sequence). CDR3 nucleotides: TGTGCCAGCAGCTATCTGAGGGGGACAGGGTACAATGAGCAGTTCTTC. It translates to CASSYLRGTGYNEQFF.

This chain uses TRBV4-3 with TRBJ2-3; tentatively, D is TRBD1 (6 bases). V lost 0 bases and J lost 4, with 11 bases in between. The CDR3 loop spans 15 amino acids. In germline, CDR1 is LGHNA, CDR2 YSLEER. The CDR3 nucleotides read TGCGCCAGCAGCCAAGACAGGGGTTCAGCAGATACGCAGTATTTT. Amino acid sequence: CASSQDRGSADTQYF.

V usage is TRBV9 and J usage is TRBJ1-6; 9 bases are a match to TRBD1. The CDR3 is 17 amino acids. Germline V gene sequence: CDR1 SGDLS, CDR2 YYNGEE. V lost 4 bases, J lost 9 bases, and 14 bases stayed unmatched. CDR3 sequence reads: CASSSARDRAQFSPLHF. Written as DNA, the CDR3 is TGTGCCAGCAGCTCCGCCCGGGACAGGGCCCAATTTTCACCCCTCCACTTT.

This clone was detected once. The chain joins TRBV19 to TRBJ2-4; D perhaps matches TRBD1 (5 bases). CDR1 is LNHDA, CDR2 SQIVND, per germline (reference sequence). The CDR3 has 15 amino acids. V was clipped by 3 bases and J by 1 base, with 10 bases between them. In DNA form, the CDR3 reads TGTGCCAGTAGTATCGAGGACATGGCCAAAAACATTCAGTACTTC. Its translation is CASSIEDMAKNIQYF. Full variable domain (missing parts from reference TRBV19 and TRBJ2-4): DGGITQSPKYLFRKEGQNVTLSCEQNLNHDAMYWYRQDPGQGLRLIYYSQIVNDFQKGDIAEGYSVSREKKESFPLTVTSAQKNPTAFYLCASSIEDMAKNIQYFGAGTRLSVL.

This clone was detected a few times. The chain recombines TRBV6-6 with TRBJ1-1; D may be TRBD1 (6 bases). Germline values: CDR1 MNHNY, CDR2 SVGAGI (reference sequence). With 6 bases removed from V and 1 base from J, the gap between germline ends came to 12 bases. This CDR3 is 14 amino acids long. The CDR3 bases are TGTGCCAGCAGAACGGGACATAGGAACACTGAAGCTTTCTTT. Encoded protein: CASRTGHRNTEAFF.

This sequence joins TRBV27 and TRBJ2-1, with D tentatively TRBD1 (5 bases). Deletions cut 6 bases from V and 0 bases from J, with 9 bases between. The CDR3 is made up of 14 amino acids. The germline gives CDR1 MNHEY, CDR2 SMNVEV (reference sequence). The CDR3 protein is CASRRRVSYNEQFF. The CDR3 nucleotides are TGTGCCAGCAGGCGCAGGGTCTCCTACAATGAGCAGTTCTTC.

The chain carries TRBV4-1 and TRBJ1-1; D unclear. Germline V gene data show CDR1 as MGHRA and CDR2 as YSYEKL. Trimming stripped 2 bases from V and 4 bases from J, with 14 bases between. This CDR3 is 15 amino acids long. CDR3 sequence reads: CASSQQLRSGTEAFF. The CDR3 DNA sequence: TGCGCCAGCAGCCAACAACTCCGTTCGGGCACTGAAGCTTTCTTT.

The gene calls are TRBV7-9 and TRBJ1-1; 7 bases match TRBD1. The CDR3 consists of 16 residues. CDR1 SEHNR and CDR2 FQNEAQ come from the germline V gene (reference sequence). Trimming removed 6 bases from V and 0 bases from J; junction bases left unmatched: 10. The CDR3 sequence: CASRRTGFTMNTEAFF. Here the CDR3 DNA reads TGTGCCAGCAGACGGACAGGATTTACAATGAACACTGAAGCTTTCTTT. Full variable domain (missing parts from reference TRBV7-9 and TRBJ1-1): DTGVSQNPRHKITKRGQNVTFRCDPISEHNRLYWYRQTLGQGPEFLTYFQNEAQLEKSRLLSDRFSAERPKGSFSTLEIQRTEQGDSAMYLCASRRTGFTMNTEAFFGQGTRLTVV.

The CDR3: CASSSDSYYTGELFF. The CDR3 nucleotides are TGTGCCAGCAGTAGTGACAGTTACTACACCGGGGAGCTGTTTTTT. V and J are TRBV27 and TRBJ2-2, with D perhaps matching TRBD1 (5 bases). Trimming took 5 bases from V and 3 from J, leaving 13 bases between them. Germline CDR1 reads MNHEY; CDR2 reads SMNVEV (reference sequence). The CDR3 runs 15 residues.

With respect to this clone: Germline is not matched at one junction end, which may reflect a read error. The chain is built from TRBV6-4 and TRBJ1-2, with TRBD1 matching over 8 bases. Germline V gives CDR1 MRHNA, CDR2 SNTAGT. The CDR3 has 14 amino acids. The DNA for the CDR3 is TGTGCCGGCAGTGAGAGGACAGGGAGTTATGGCTACACCTTC. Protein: CAGSERTGSYGYTF.

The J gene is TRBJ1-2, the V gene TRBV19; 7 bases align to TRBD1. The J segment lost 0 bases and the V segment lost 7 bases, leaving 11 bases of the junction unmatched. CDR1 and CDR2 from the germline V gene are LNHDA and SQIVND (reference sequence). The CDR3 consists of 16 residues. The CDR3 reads CASNILDRAPNYGYTF. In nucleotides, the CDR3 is TGTGCCAGTAACATACTCGACAGGGCCCCTAACTATGGCTACACCTTC.

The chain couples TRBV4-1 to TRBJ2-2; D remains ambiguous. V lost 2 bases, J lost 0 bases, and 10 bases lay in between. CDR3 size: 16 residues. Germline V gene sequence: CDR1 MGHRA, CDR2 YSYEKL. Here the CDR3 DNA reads TGCGCCAGCAGCCAATGGCACCCCTCGAACACCGGGGAGCTGTTTTTT. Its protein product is CASSQWHPSNTGELFF.

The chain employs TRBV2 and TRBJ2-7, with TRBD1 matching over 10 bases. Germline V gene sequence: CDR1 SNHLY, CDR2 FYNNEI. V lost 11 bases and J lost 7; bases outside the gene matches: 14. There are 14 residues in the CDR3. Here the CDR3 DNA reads TGTGCCGGCCGCAGGACAGGGGGTTTCAATGAGCAGTACTTC. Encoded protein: CAGRRTGGFNEQYF.

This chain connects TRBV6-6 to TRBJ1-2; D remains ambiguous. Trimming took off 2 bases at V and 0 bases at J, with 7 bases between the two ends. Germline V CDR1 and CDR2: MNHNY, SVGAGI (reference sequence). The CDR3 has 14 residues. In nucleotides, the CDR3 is TGTGCCAGCAGTTACCCTCGGTCTAACTATGGCTACACCTTC. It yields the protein CASSYPRSNYGYTF.

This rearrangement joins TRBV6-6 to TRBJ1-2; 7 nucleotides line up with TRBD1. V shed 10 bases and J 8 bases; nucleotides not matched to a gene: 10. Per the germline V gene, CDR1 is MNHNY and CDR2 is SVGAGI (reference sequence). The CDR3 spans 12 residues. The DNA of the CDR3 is TGTGCCACCACAGAGGGGGCGGGGGGCTACACCTTC. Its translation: CATTEGAGGYTF.